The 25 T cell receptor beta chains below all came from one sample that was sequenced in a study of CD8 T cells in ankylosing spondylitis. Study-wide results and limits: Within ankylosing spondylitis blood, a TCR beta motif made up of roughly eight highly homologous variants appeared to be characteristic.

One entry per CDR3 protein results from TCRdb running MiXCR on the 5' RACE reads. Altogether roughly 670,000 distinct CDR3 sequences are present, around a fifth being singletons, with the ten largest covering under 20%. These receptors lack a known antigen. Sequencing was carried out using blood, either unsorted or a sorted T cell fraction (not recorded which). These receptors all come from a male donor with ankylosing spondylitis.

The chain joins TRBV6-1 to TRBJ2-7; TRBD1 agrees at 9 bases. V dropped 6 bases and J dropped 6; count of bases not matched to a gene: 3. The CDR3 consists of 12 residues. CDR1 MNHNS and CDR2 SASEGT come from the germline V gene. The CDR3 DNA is TGTGCCAGCAGCGAGACAGGGGGCGAGCAGTACTTC. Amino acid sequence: CASSETGGEQYF.

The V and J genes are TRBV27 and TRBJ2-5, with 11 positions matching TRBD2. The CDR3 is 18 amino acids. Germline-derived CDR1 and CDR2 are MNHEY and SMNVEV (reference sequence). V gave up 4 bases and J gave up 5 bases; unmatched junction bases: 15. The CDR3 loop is CASSSRGYSGGASETQYF. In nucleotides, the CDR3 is TGTGCCAGCAGTTCCAGGGGCTATAGCGGGGGGGCCAGCGAGACCCAGTACTTC.

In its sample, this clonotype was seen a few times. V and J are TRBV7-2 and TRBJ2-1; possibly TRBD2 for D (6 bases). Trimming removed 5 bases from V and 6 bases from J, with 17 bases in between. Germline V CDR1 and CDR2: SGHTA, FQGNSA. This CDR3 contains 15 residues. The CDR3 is CASSIKVGSTNEQFF. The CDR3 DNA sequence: TGTGCCAGCAGCATCAAGGTCGGGAGTACCAATGAGCAGTTCTTC.

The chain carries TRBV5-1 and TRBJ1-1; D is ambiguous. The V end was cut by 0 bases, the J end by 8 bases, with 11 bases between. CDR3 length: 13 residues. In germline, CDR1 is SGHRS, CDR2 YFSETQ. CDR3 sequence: CASSLEAAEEAFF. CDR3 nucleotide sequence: TGCGCCAGCAGCTTGGAGGCGGCTGAGGAAGCTTTCTTT.

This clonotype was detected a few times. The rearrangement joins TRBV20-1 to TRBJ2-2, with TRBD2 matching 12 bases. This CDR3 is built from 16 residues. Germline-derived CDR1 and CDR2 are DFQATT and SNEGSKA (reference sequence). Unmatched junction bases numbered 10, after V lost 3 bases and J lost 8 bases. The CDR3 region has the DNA TGCAGTGCTAGTTCCTGGACTAGCGGGGCGGGTGGGGAGCTGTTTTTT. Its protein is CSASSWTSGAGGELFF.

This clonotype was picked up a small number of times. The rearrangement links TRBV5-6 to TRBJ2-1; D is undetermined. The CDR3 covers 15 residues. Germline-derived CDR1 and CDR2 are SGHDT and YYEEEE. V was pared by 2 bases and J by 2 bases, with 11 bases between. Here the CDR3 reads CASSLKFRAYNEQFF. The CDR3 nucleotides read TGTGCCAGCAGCTTAAAGTTTAGGGCCTACAATGAGCAGTTCTTC.

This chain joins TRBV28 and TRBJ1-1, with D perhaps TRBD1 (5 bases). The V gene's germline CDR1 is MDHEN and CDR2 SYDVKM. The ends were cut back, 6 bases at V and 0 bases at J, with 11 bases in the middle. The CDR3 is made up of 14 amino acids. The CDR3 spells CASRGTAMNTEAFF. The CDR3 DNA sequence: TGTGCCAGCAGGGGGACGGCGATGAACACTGAAGCTTTCTTT.

The CDR3 sequence: CASSLAELAGGRKETQYF. CDR3 coding DNA: TGTGCCAGCAGCTTAGCGGAGCTAGCGGGGGGTCGAAAAGAGACCCAGTACTTC. The chain employs TRBV7-2 and TRBJ2-5; 11 bases fit TRBD2. V lost 0 bases to trimming and J lost 3 bases; unmatched junction nucleotides: 9. Germline CDR1 reads SGHTA; CDR2 reads FQGNSA. This CDR3 has 18 amino acids.

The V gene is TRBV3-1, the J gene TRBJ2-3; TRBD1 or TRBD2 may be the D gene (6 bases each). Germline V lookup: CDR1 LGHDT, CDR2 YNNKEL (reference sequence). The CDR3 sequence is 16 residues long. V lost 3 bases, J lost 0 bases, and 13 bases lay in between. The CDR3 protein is CASSQGGRTSTDTQYF. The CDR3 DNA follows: TGTGCCAGCAGCCAGGGGGGCCGGACTAGCACAGATACGCAGTATTTT.

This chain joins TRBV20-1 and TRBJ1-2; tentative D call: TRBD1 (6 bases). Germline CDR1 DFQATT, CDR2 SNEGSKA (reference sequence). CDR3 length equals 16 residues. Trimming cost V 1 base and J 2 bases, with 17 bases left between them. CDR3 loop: CSARVHQGGLNYGYTF. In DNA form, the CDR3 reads TGCAGTGCTAGAGTACACCAAGGGGGTCTCAACTATGGCTACACCTTC.

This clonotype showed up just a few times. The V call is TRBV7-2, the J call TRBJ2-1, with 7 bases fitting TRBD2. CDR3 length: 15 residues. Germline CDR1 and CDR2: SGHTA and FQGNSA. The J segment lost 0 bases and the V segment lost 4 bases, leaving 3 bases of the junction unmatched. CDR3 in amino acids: CASSSERDSYNEQFF. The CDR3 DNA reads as TGTGCCAGCAGCTCCGAGCGGGACTCCTACAATGAGCAGTTCTTC.

The CDR3 is CRASGLAGFWETQYF. In DNA form, the CDR3 reads TGCAGAGCATCGGGACTAGCGGGATTCTGGGAGACCCAGTACTTC. The genes are TRBV20-1 and TRBJ2-5, with 13 bases lining up with TRBD2. The CDR3 length is 15 residues. Germline V lookup: CDR1 DFQATT, CDR2 SNEGSKA (reference sequence).

This CDR3 is CASSTRLASDEQYF. CDR3 in DNA: TGTGCCAGCAGCACCCGACTAGCGTCGGACGAGCAGTACTTC. The chain is built from TRBV7-8 and TRBJ2-7, with 8 nucleotides matching TRBD2. Germline V gives CDR1 SGHVS, CDR2 FQNEAQ. V shed 5 bases, J shed 5 bases, and the junction held 8 bases outside the gene matches. CDR3 length: 14 residues.

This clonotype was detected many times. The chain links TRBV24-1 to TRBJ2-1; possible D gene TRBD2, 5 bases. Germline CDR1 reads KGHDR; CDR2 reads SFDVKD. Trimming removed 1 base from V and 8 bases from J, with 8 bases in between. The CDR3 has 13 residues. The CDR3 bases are TGTGCCACCAGTGATTTAGGAGGCGATGAGCAGTTCTTC. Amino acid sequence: CATSDLGGDEQFF.

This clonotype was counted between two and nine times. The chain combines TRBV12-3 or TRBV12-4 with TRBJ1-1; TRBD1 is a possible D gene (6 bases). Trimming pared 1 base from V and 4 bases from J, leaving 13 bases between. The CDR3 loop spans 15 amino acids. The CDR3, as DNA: TGTGCCAGCAGTTTAGGGCAGGGGATTCGCACTGAAGCTTTCTTT. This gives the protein CASSLGQGIRTEAFF.

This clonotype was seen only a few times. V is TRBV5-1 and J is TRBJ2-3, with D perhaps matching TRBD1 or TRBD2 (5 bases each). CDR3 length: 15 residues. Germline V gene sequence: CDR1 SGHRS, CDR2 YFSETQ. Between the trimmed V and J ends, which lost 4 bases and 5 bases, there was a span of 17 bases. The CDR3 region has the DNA TGCGCCAGCAGCGGGACGGCGAAAGGGAAAGATACGCAGTATTTT. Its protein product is CASSGTAKGKDTQYF.

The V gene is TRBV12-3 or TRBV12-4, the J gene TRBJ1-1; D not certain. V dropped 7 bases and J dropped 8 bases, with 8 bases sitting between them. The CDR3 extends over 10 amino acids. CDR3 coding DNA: TGTGCCAGCACCCCGGGGGAAGCTTTCTTT. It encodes CASTPGEAFF.

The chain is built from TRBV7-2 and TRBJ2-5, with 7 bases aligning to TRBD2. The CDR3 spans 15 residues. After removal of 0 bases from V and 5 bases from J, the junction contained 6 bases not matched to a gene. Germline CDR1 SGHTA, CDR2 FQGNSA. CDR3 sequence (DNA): TGTGCCAGCAGCTTAGCGAGGACCGGGAGGGAGACCCAGTACTTC. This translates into CASSLARTGRETQYF.

CDR3 DNA sequence: TGTGCCAGCAGCTTAGAGGTTGATCAGCCCCAGCATTTT. Translated: CASSLEVDQPQHF. The chain recombines TRBV7-9 with TRBJ1-5; D gene ambiguous. Per the germline V gene, CDR1 is SEHNR and CDR2 is FQNEAQ (reference sequence). The CDR3 contains 13 residues. Trimming took off 1 base at V and 5 bases at J, with 6 bases between the two ends.

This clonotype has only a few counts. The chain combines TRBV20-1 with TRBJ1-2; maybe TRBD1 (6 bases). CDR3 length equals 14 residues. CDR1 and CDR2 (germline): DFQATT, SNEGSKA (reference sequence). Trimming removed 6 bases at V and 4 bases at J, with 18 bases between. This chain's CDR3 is CSAPRHGGSYGYTF. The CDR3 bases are TGCAGTGCCCCGCGGCACGGGGGCTCCTATGGCTACACCTTC.

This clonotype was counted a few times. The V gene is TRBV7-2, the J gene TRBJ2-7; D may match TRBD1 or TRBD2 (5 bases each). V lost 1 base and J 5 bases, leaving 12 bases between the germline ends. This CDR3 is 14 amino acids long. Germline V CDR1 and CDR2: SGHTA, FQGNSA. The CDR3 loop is CASSLGGFDDEQYF. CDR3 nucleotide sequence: TGTGCCAGCAGCTTAGGGGGGTTCGATGACGAGCAGTACTTC.

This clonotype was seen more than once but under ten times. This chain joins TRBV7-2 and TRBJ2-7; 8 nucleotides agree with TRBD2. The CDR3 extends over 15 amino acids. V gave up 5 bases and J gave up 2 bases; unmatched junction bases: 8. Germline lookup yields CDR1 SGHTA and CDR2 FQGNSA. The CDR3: CASSIKGLGPYEQYF. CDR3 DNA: TGTGCCAGCAGCATAAAGGGACTAGGGCCCTACGAGCAGTACTTC.

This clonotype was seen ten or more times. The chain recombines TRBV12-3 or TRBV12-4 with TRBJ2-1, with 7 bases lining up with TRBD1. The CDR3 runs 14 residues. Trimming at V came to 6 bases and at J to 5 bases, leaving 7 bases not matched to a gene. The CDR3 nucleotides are TGTGCCAGCAGGGATGGACAGGAAGACAATGAGCAGTTCTTC. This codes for CASRDGQEDNEQFF.

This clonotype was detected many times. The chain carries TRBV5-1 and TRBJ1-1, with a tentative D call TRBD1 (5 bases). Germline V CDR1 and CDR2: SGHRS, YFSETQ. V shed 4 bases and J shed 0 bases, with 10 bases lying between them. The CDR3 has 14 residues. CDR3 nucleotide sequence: TGCGCCAGCAGCCGAGACAGCATGAACACTGAAGCTTTCTTT. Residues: CASSRDSMNTEAFF.

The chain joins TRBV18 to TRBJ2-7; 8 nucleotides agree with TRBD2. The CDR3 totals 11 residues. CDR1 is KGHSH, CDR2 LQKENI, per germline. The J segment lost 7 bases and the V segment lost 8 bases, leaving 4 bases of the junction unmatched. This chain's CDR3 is CASRGGQEQYF. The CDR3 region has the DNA TGTGCCAGCCGCGGGGGGCAAGAGCAGTACTTC.